The 14 T cell receptor beta chains reported below all come from one sample, sequenced in a study of response to subunit inactivated influenza vaccine. TCRdb re-called the RT-PCR reads through MiXCR, storing one row per CDR3 protein. In the table there are 500,000 or so distinct CDR3 sequences, more than 15% of which are singletons. This material consisted of CD4+ T cells sorted from PBMCs, taken roughly 24 months after vaccination. Receptors originate from a man aged 50-75 years who received an inactivated influenza vaccine.

The chain couples TRBV4-1 to TRBJ2-3, with D uncertain. Germline V gene sequence: CDR1 MGHRA, CDR2 YSYEKL. The CDR3 runs to 14 residues. Trimming took off 0 bases at V and 7 bases at J, with 11 bases between the two ends. The CDR3 DNA reads as TGCGCCAGCAGCCAAGATTCCCGGACCAATACGCAGTATTTT. Its protein is CASSQDSRTNTQYF.

The J gene is TRBJ1-2, the V gene TRBV9, with D possibly TRBD1 on 5 matching bases. CDR3 length equals 11 residues. CDR1 is SGDLS, CDR2 YYNGEE, per germline. Trimming took 0 bases from V and 9 from J, leaving 6 bases between them. CDR3 in amino acids: CASSVEGSYTF. CDR3 coding DNA: TGTGCCAGCAGCGTAGAGGGGAGCTACACCTTC.

This clonotype was counted a single time. The chain joins TRBV2 to TRBJ1-6; D uncertain. The V end was cut by 8 bases, the J end by 0 bases, with 11 bases between. Germline CDR1 is SNHLY and CDR2 is FYNNEI. The CDR3 has 15 amino acids. The chain's CDR3 is CASEDRSSYNSPLHF. DNA for the CDR3: TGTGCCAGCGAGGACCGAAGCTCCTATAATTCACCCCTCCACTTT. Full variable domain (remainder filled in from reference TRBV2 and TRBJ1-6): EPEVTQTPSHQVTQMGQEVILRCVPISNHLYFYWYRQILGQKVEFLVSFYNNEISEKSEIFDDQFSVERPDGSNFTLKIRSTKLEDSAMYFCASEDRSSYNSPLHFGNGTRLTVT.

This clonotype has only a few counts. This chain links TRBV18 with TRBJ1-2; D gene ambiguous. The CDR3 covers 14 residues. V gave up 5 bases and J gave up 4 bases, with 14 bases separating them. CDR1 KGHSH and CDR2 LQKENI come from the germline V gene. The CDR3 sequence: CASSYNKLVYGYTF. CDR3 sequence (DNA): TGTGCCAGCTCATACAACAAGCTCGTCTATGGCTACACCTTC.

In DNA form, the CDR3 reads TGTGCCAGCAGTTCGGGACTCTCATCTAGGCAGTACTTC. Its translation: CASSSGLSSRQYF. This rearrangement joins TRBV27 to TRBJ2-7; D may be TRBD2 (6 bases). Germline V gene lookup returns CDR1 MNHEY and CDR2 SMNVEV (reference sequence). V lost 4 bases, J lost 9 bases, and 16 bases lay in between. The CDR3 has 13 amino acids.

The chain links TRBV11-1 to TRBJ2-7; D may match TRBD1 or TRBD2 (6 bases each). V lost 1 base and J lost 6, with 13 bases in between. The CDR3 is 14 amino acids. Germline lookup yields CDR1 SGHAT and CDR2 FQDESV (reference sequence). This chain's CDR3 is CASSLGSQGGEQYF. In DNA form, the CDR3 reads TGTGCCAGCAGCTTAGGATCACAGGGAGGCGAGCAGTACTTC.

The chain carries TRBV6-1 and TRBJ1-2; 9 bases are a match to TRBD1. There are 18 residues in the CDR3. The V gene's germline CDR1 is MNHNS and CDR2 SASEGT. V lost 2 bases to trimming and J lost 0 bases; unmatched junction nucleotides: 10. CDR3 nucleotides: TGTGCCAGCAGTGAAACCTGGGGACAGGGAGGGACTAACTATGGCTACACCTTC. Protein: CASSETWGQGGTNYGYTF.

This sequence joins TRBV7-2 and TRBJ2-2, with D possibly matching TRBD1 (6 bases). The germline V and J ends were trimmed by 5 bases and 5 bases, with 15 bases remaining between them. There are 15 residues in the CDR3. Looked up from germline, CDR1 is SGHTA and CDR2 is FQGNSA. CDR3 coding DNA: TGTGCCAGCAGCGGCGTACAGGGCGGAACCGGGGAGCTGTTTTTT. It yields the protein CASSGVQGGTGELFF.

CDR3: CSARDLPGAEAFF. The CDR3 nucleotides read TGCAGTGCTAGAGATCTGCCAGGGGCTGAAGCTTTCTTT. The V gene is TRBV20-1, the J gene TRBJ1-1, with TRBD1 as a possible D gene (6 bases). The CDR3 runs 13 residues. V was shortened by 0 bases and J by 6 bases, with 11 bases between the two germline ends. Per the germline V gene, CDR1 is DFQATT and CDR2 is SNEGSKA (reference sequence).

This clonotype was counted many times. V gene TRBV12-3 or TRBV12-4 combines with J gene TRBJ2-3; D is perhaps TRBD1 (5 bases). Trimming took off 2 bases at V and 0 bases at J, with 6 bases between the two ends. The CDR3 is 14 residues long. CDR3 residues: CASSLRQSTDTQYF. CDR3 DNA sequence: TGTGCCAGCAGTTTACGACAGAGCACAGATACGCAGTATTTT.

V is TRBV12-3 or TRBV12-4 and J is TRBJ2-7; 14 positions match TRBD2. Trimming took 5 bases from V and 3 from J; bases not matched to a gene: 6. The CDR3 runs 16 residues. DNA of the CDR3: TGTGCCAGCAGTGCCTCGACTAGCGGGGGGGTCTACGAGCAGTACTTC. Translation gives CASSASTSGGVYEQYF.

This clonotype was detected many times. The chain has TRBV3-1 and TRBJ2-3; D not certain. V was pared by 1 base and J by 0 bases, with 11 bases between. Germline V CDR1 and CDR2: LGHDT, YNNKEL (reference sequence). The length of the CDR3 is 16 residues. The CDR3 DNA reads TGTGCCAGCAGCCAAGGTGGGCTCCTTAGCACAGATACGCAGTATTTT. Residues: CASSQGGLLSTDTQYF.

This clonotype was detected many times. The V and J genes are TRBV6-5 and TRBJ2-2; perhaps TRBD1 as D (5 bases). The V gene lost 0 bases and the J gene lost 1 base, with 6 bases spanning the gap. This CDR3 contains 15 residues. Looked up from germline, CDR1 is MNHEY and CDR2 is SVGAGI. CDR3 DNA: TGTGCCAGCAGTTACTCCGACAGGAACACCGGGGAGCTGTTTTTT. This encodes CASSYSDRNTGELFF.

This clonotype was seen at least ten times. This chain links TRBV6-2 or TRBV6-3 with TRBJ2-2; D remains ambiguous. The V end lost 3 bases, the J end lost 4 bases, and 9 bases lay between the germline ends. The CDR3 has 14 amino acids. Germline V gives CDR1 MNHEY, CDR2 SVGEGT. The CDR3 region has the DNA TGTGCCAGCAGTTATGGGGATGTCACCGGGGAGCTGTTTTTT. Its protein product is CASSYGDVTGELFF.